These 5 T cell receptor beta chains originate from one sample sequenced in a study of cytomegalovirus exposure and HLA in healthy donors. The PCR used 60 Vbeta and 13 Jbeta primers. The protocol was immunoSEQ multiplex PCR, while the TCRdb copy is restricted to in-frame clones and leaves out a portion. Altogether about 130,000 clones are present, roughly three quarters being singletons, with the ten largest covering 2% to 2.5%. Sequencing was carried out using PBMCs. The source is a man aged 25-45 years in good health and CMV-seronegative.

The chain has TRBV6-6 and TRBJ2-7, with D perhaps TRBD2 (5 bases). Germline V gives CDR1 MNHNY, CDR2 SVGAGI (reference sequence). V was clipped by 7 bases and J by 4 bases, with 8 bases between them. This CDR3 has 11 amino acids. The CDR3 protein is CASTKRYEQYF. The CDR3 coding sequence is TGTGCCAGCACCAAGCGGTACGAGCAGTACTTC.

The chain joins TRBV7-2 to TRBJ1-5; D is uncertain. V lost 2 bases and J lost 4, with 12 bases in between. Per germline, CDR1 SGHTA and CDR2 FQGNSA. This CDR3 has 15 residues. CDR3 nucleotides: TGTGCCAGCAGCTTATGGCTGTCGGGAAATCAGCCCCAGCATTTT. As protein: CASSLWLSGNQPQHF.

The V and J genes are TRBV7-9 and TRBJ2-3; D is undetermined. Trimming took 1 base from V and 5 from J, leaving 10 bases between them. There are 14 residues in the CDR3. Germline V gene data show CDR1 as SEHNR and CDR2 as FQNEAQ (reference sequence). CDR3: CASSLDQAGDTQYF. In nucleotides, the CDR3 is TGTGCCAGCAGCTTAGACCAGGCCGGAGATACGCAGTATTTT. The variable domain in full, with the rest retrieved from reference TRBV7-9 and TRBJ2-3, is DTGVSQNPRHKITKRGQNVTFRCDPISEHNRLYWYRQTLGQGPEFLTYFQNEAQLEKSRLLSDRFSAERPKGSFSTLEIQRTEQGDSAMYLCASSLDQAGDTQYFGPGTRLTVL.

This rearrangement joins TRBV2 to TRBJ1-2; no clear D gene. This CDR3 comprises 14 residues. Trimming cost V 6 bases and J 0 bases, with 11 bases left between them. The germline V gene has CDR1 SNHLY and CDR2 FYNNEI. The CDR3 DNA sequence: TGTGCCAGCAGGGCGGACTATTCTAACTATGGCTACACCTTC. Translated: CASRADYSNYGYTF.

This clone was counted only a few times. The V and J genes are TRBV5-1 and TRBJ2-3; 7 bases line up with TRBD2. Germline CDR1 reads SGHRS; CDR2 reads YFSETQ. Unmatched junction bases numbered 8, after V lost 7 bases and J lost 0 bases. This CDR3 is built from 15 residues. CDR3 in amino acids: CASSGLADSTDTQYF. The CDR3 DNA reads TGCGCCAGCTCCGGCCTAGCGGATAGCACAGATACGCAGTATTTT.